The 30 T cell receptor beta chains reported below all come from one sample, sequenced in a study of T cells in Graves' hyperthyroidism and ophthalmopathy. The source material, RNA transcripts, was used to amplify TCR beta CDR3 regions. Primed by the HTBI set, a first-round RT-PCR was run on the TCR CDR3. TCRdb re-derived calls from the multiplex PCR reads in MiXCR, one entry per CDR3 protein. The sample shows some 460,000 distinct CDR3 sequences, around 16% of them seen only once. Sequences were obtained from blood. These receptors were obtained from a woman aged 18-35 years with Graves' hyperthyroidism.

Notes on this clonotype: This may come from a read error, since a much larger clone is one base off. The chain recombines TRBV28 with TRBJ1-2; D not resolved. There are 15 residues in the CDR3. The V end was cut by 8 bases, the J end by 0 bases, with 16 bases between. CDR1 is MDHEN and CDR2 is SYDVKM in the germline V gene. DNA of the CDR3: TGTGCCAGCGGTTCCCCCCGATTAACTAACTATGGCTACACCTTC. Protein: CASGSPRLTNYGYTF.

The chain carries TRBV27 and TRBJ2-7, with D maybe TRBD1 (5 bases). Trimming stripped 7 bases from V and 7 bases from J, with 17 bases between. Per the germline V gene, CDR1 is MNHEY and CDR2 is SMNVEV (reference sequence). The CDR3 length is 13 residues. CDR3 nucleotide sequence: TGTGCCAGCATAGGTCAGGGCCCCTGGGAGCAGTACTTC. Translating it yields CASIGQGPWEQYF.

This clonotype occurred a few times. The J gene is TRBJ1-5, the V gene TRBV15, with D perhaps matching TRBD1 (6 bases). Germline CDR1 LNHNV, CDR2 YYDKDF (reference sequence). CDR3 length equals 15 residues. Trimming took off 0 bases at V and 5 bases at J, with 11 bases between the two ends. CDR3 nucleotide sequence: TGTGCCACCAGCAGAGATAGCGGGGGCCATCAGCCCCAGCATTTT. Translation gives CATSRDSGGHQPQHF.

The CDR3: CAISQTGGAGNTIYF. CDR3 nucleotide sequence: TGTGCCATCAGTCAGACAGGGGGAGCTGGAAACACCATATATTTT. The chain links TRBV10-3 to TRBJ1-3; 9 bases are shared with TRBD1. Germline CDR1 and CDR2: ENHRY and SYGVKD. With 5 bases clipped from V and 2 bases from J, the junction kept 4 bases outside the gene matches. The CDR3 runs to 15 residues.

CDR3 sequence reads: CSASRGNTEAFF. CDR3 coding DNA: TGCAGTGCTAGCAGGGGTAACACTGAAGCTTTCTTT. The genes are TRBV20-1 and TRBJ1-1; possible D gene TRBD1, 6 bases. This CDR3 is built from 12 residues. Trimming pared 3 bases from V and 2 bases from J, leaving 7 bases between. The V gene's germline CDR1 is DFQATT and CDR2 SNEGSKA (reference sequence).

This clonotype was seen repeatedly, ten times or more. V usage is TRBV20-1 and J usage is TRBJ2-4; D might be TRBD1 (5 bases). The CDR3 consists of 14 residues. V dropped 3 bases and J dropped 7 bases, with 16 bases sitting between them. The V gene's germline CDR1 is DFQATT and CDR2 SNEGSKA (reference sequence). CDR3 DNA: TGCAGTGCTAGGCTTGGGAACAGGAACAACATTCAGTACTTC. The encoded protein is CSARLGNRNNIQYF.

This clonotype was picked up many times. This chain joins TRBV7-9 and TRBJ1-5; tentatively, D is TRBD1 (6 bases). CDR1 is SEHNR, CDR2 FQNEAQ, per germline (reference sequence). V was cut by 0 bases and J by 0 bases, with 9 bases left in between. The CDR3 extends over 16 amino acids. CDR3 sequence (DNA): TGTGCCAGCAGCTTAGCGGGGGCGAATAGCAATCAGCCCCAGCATTTT. Its translation is CASSLAGANSNQPQHF.

The chain has TRBV3-1 and TRBJ2-1; D is possibly TRBD1 (6 bases). This CDR3 has 15 amino acids. Germline CDR1 and CDR2: LGHDT and YNNKEL (reference sequence). Trimming cost V 8 bases and J 0 bases, with 14 bases left between them. In DNA form, the CDR3 reads TGTGCCAGCTCAAGCCAGGGGTCCTCCTACAATGAGCAGTTCTTC. Amino acids: CASSSQGSSYNEQFF.

At least ten counts were recorded for this clonotype. The chain couples TRBV2 to TRBJ1-1, with TRBD1 matching 7 bases. Trimming cost V 1 base and J 7 bases; bases outside gene matches: 9. This CDR3 has 15 amino acids. Germline values: CDR1 SNHLY, CDR2 FYNNEI. In DNA, the CDR3 is TGTGCCAGCAGTGAAGACAGGGGCCCCTTCGTTGAAGCTTTCTTT. Its translation is CASSEDRGPFVEAFF. Complete variable domain (other parts from reference TRBV2 and TRBJ1-1): EPEVTQTPSHQVTQMGQEVILRCVPISNHLYFYWYRQILGQKVEFLVSFYNNEISEKSEIFDDQFSVERPDGSNFTLKIRSTKLEDSAMYFCASSEDRGPFVEAFFGQGTRLTVV.

This clonotype turned up a few times. The rearrangement links TRBV28 to TRBJ1-4; D is unresolved. CDR1 and CDR2 from the germline V gene are MDHEN and SYDVKM. The V end lost 3 bases, the J end lost 0 bases, and 26 bases lay between the germline ends. There are 21 residues in the CDR3. The CDR3 is CASSFYRARESEFATNEKLFF. In DNA, the CDR3 is TGTGCCAGCAGTTTCTACCGGGCCCGCGAGTCAGAGTTTGCAACTAATGAAAAACTGTTTTTT.

This clonotype was found a few times. The chain recombines TRBV12-3 or TRBV12-4 with TRBJ1-6; no clear D. The CDR3 spans 12 residues. Trimming left V 1 base short and J 9 bases short, with 4 bases between. The CDR3 is CASSLVGSPLHF. CDR3 DNA: TGTGCCAGCAGTTTAGTAGGTTCACCCCTCCACTTT.

DNA of the CDR3: TGTGCCAGCAGTTTTTCCAGGGCCAGGGAGACCCAGTACTTC. Translation: CASSFSRARETQYF. This chain uses TRBV27 with TRBJ2-5; weak D call: TRBD1 (5 bases). Germline values: CDR1 MNHEY, CDR2 SMNVEV (reference sequence). Trimming removed 3 bases at V and 5 bases at J, with 13 bases between. The CDR3 sequence is 14 residues long.

This clonotype has a count of ten or more. The genes are TRBV7-2 and TRBJ1-1; no reliable D call. The CDR3 extends over 13 amino acids. The germline V gene encodes CDR1 SGHTA and CDR2 FQGNSA. The V gene lost 5 bases and the J gene lost 5 bases, with 12 bases spanning the gap. CDR3 sequence: CASSRPERTEAFF. The CDR3 coding sequence is TGTGCCAGCAGCCGGCCAGAAAGGACTGAAGCTTTCTTT.

This clonotype has at least ten counts. This sequence joins TRBV11-1 and TRBJ2-5; 13 bases are a match to TRBD2. Germline CDR1 and CDR2: SGHAT and FQDESV (reference sequence). Trimming cost V 2 bases and J 5 bases; bases outside gene matches: 8. This CDR3 contains 17 residues. The CDR3 region has the DNA TGTGCCAGCAGCTTATCTCGACTAGCGGGAGGTCAGGAGACCCAGTACTTC. Its translation: CASSLSRLAGGQETQYF.

The J gene is TRBJ2-1, the V gene TRBV5-1; tentatively, D is TRBD2 (6 bases). In germline, CDR1 is SGHRS, CDR2 YFSETQ. The CDR3 runs 16 residues. V dropped 5 bases and J dropped 0 bases, with 15 bases sitting between them. CDR3 region: CASRGGAGSSYNEQFF. DNA for the CDR3: TGCGCCAGCAGGGGCGGGGCTGGCAGCTCCTACAATGAGCAGTTCTTC.

The V call is TRBV19, the J call TRBJ2-3, with D maybe TRBD2 (5 bases). V lost 3 bases, J lost 4 bases, and 14 bases lay in between. CDR1 LNHDA and CDR2 SQIVND come from the germline V gene (reference sequence). The CDR3 contains 15 residues. The chain's CDR3 is CASSIRGLPPDTQYF. In DNA form, the CDR3 reads TGTGCCAGTAGTATCCGAGGACTTCCCCCAGATACGCAGTATTTT.

This clonotype was recorded a few times. The chain employs TRBV7-9 and TRBJ2-3; a weak D match, TRBD1 (6 bases). The CDR3 consists of 15 residues. The V end was cut by 5 bases, the J end by 1 base, with 13 bases between. Per the germline V gene, CDR1 is SEHNR and CDR2 is FQNEAQ (reference sequence). CDR3: CASSTRTARTDTQYF. The CDR3 region has the DNA TGTGCCAGCAGCACACGGACAGCTCGCACAGATACGCAGTATTTT.

This clonotype was recorded at least ten times. V is TRBV20-1 and J is TRBJ1-5, with 10 bases fitting TRBD1. Germline values: CDR1 DFQATT, CDR2 SNEGSKA (reference sequence). The length of the CDR3 is 14 residues. V was clipped by 6 bases and J by 5 bases; unmatched bases: 7. As DNA, the CDR3 is TGCAGTGCCCGAGTGGGACAGGGGTATCAGCCCCAGCATTTT. It yields the protein CSARVGQGYQPQHF.

In its sample, this clonotype was seen a few times. The chain uses TRBV6-2 or TRBV6-3 and TRBJ2-2; 9 bases align to TRBD2. Germline CDR1 reads MNHEY; CDR2 reads SVGEGT. Trimming at V came to 2 bases and at J to 3 bases, leaving 7 bases not matched to a gene. This CDR3 has 17 amino acids. CDR3 nucleotides: TGTGCCAGCAGTTACCGAGCGGGAGGAATCGACACCGGGGAGCTGTTTTTT. Residues: CASSYRAGGIDTGELFF.

Many counts were recorded for this clonotype. V usage is TRBV7-2 and J usage is TRBJ2-7; D might be TRBD1 or TRBD2, each matching 5 bases. The CDR3 extends over 16 amino acids. The ends were cut back, 5 bases at V and 7 bases at J, with 24 bases in the middle. CDR1 and CDR2 (germline): SGHTA, FQGNSA. The CDR3 nucleotides are TGTGCCAGCAGCCCGGCGGTGGGGCGGGCCCTCGGGGAGCAGTACTTC. Protein sequence: CASSPAVGRALGEQYF.

Many counts were recorded for this clonotype. CDR3 DNA: TGTGCCAGCAGCTTATTGTCCACTGAAGCTTTCTTT. Its protein product is CASSLLSTEAFF. The chain employs TRBV11-2 and TRBJ1-1; D unclear. Trimming removed 2 bases from V and 4 bases from J, with 5 bases in between. The CDR3 length is 12 residues. Germline V gene lookup returns CDR1 SGHAT and CDR2 FQNNGV.

This clonotype was seen at least ten times. The chain carries TRBV3-1 and TRBJ1-1; D might be TRBD1 (5 bases). This CDR3 comprises 15 residues. The ends were cut back, 2 bases at V and 4 bases at J, with 14 bases in the middle. In germline, CDR1 is LGHDT, CDR2 YNNKEL (reference sequence). DNA for the CDR3: TGTGCCAGCAGCCAAAGGGGTTTAGTCGGCACTGAAGCTTTCTTT. Residues: CASSQRGLVGTEAFF.

The chain combines TRBV29-1 with TRBJ2-7, with unresolved D. CDR1 is SQVTM, CDR2 ANQGSEA, per germline. This CDR3 is 11 amino acids long. Trimming took 8 bases from V and 3 from J, leaving 11 bases between them. CDR3 amino acids: CSTTNVYEQYF. The CDR3 nucleotides are TGCAGCACAACAAACGTCTACGAGCAGTACTTC.

This clonotype was counted a single time. The chain uses TRBV12-3 or TRBV12-4 and TRBJ2-5, with D possibly TRBD2 on 5 matching bases. This CDR3 comprises 14 residues. V was pared by 6 bases and J by 2 bases, with 13 bases between. CDR3 residues: CASRTRTEQETQYF. For the CDR3, the DNA is TGTGCCAGCAGGACGAGGACTGAGCAAGAGACCCAGTACTTC.

J is TRBJ2-1 and V is TRBV6-1; 12 nucleotides line up with TRBD2. This CDR3 region has 15 residues. V was pared by 2 bases and J by 7 bases, with 3 bases of the junction left unmatched. Germline loops: CDR1 MNHNS, CDR2 SASEGT. CDR3: CASSELAGGSNEQFF. CDR3 nucleotide sequence: TGTGCCAGCAGTGAACTAGCGGGAGGGAGTAATGAGCAGTTCTTC.

In its sample, this clonotype was seen a few times. The chain couples TRBV9 to TRBJ2-2, with D perhaps being TRBD1 or TRBD2 (6 bases each). Trimming removed 0 bases from V and 0 bases from J, with 12 bases in between. Germline CDR1 is SGDLS and CDR2 is YYNGEE. This CDR3 is built from 17 residues. CDR3 loop: CASSVDSGAANTGELFF. In DNA form, the CDR3 reads TGTGCCAGCAGCGTAGATTCGGGGGCGGCGAACACCGGGGAGCTGTTTTTT.

This chain links TRBV27 with TRBJ2-1, with D maybe TRBD1 (6 bases). This CDR3 comprises 12 residues. CDR1 and CDR2 from the germline V gene are MNHEY and SMNVEV (reference sequence). V lost 5 bases and J lost 6, with 8 bases in between. CDR3 DNA sequence: TGTGCCAGCAGTGCACAGGGCAATGAGCAGTTCTTC. Translation gives CASSAQGNEQFF.

Concerning this clonotype itself: This sequence may be a read error, since a much larger clone differs from it by one base. This chain connects TRBV11-2 to TRBJ2-5, with D possibly being TRBD1 or TRBD2 (7 bases each). Germline V CDR1 and CDR2: SGHAT, FQNNGV. The ends were cut back, 5 bases at V and 5 bases at J, with 18 bases in the middle. The CDR3 is 15 residues long. The CDR3 loop reads CASSPVQGGMETQYF. CDR3 in DNA: TGTGCCAGCAGCCCTGTCCAGGGGGGGATGGAGACCCAGTACTTC.

This clonotype turned up a few times. This chain uses TRBV2 with TRBJ1-5; D is unresolved. CDR3 length: 12 amino acids. The germline CDR1 and CDR2 sequences are SNHLY and FYNNEI. The V and J ends lost 7 bases and 4 bases respectively, with 8 bases between them. The DNA for the CDR3 is TGTGCCAGCAAAGAGGGAAATCAGCCCCAGCATTTT. Protein product: CASKEGNQPQHF. Complete variable domain (other parts from reference TRBV2 and TRBJ1-5): EPEVTQTPSHQVTQMGQEVILRCVPISNHLYFYWYRQILGQKVEFLVSFYNNEISEKSEIFDDQFSVERPDGSNFTLKIRSTKLEDSAMYFCASKEGNQPQHFGDGTRLSIL.

The sample holds many counts of this clonotype. The genes are TRBV5-1 and TRBJ2-5; D not certain. The CDR3 is 16 amino acids. V dropped 0 bases and J dropped 4 bases, with 16 bases sitting between them. Per the germline V gene, CDR1 is SGHRS and CDR2 is YFSETQ. CDR3 amino acids: CASSLADYPFRETQYF. CDR3 coding DNA: TGCGCCAGCAGCTTGGCCGATTACCCCTTCCGAGAGACCCAGTACTTC.